This TCR beta chain originates from a study of response to subunit inactivated influenza vaccine. Study outcomes and limitations: Each seasonal influenza vaccination recruits few new T cells, the authors suggested.

Concerning this clonotype itself: As yet, its antigen is unknown.

In TCRdb, the RT-PCR reads were re-called with MiXCR into one record per CDR3 protein. The sample lists hundreds of thousands of distinct CDR3 sequences, roughly 11% occurring once. The CDR3 is made up of 13 amino acids. V was pared by 0 bases and J by 6 bases, with 7 bases between. In germline, CDR1 is SGHDN, CDR2 FVKESK. V usage is TRBV14 and J usage is TRBJ2-3, with D unclear. The sample in question was PBMCs from blood, obtained 45 days after vaccination. The clonotype was recovered from a man aged 50 to 59 who received an inactivated influenza vaccine. CDR3 in DNA: TGTGCCAGCAGCCAAGATAAGCTGGATACGCAGTATTTT. It codes for CASSQDKLDTQYF.